Listed below are T cell receptor beta chains from one sample, sequenced in a study of neurological immune-mediated disorders. Each CDR3 protein gets one entry after TCRdb re-called the 5' RACE reads with MiXCR. The sample includes 30,000 or so distinct CDR3 sequences, around 12% seen only once; the top ten take 7.8%. Sequenced input: PBMCs. The receptors here all came from a man aged 60 to 75 in good health. Both conserved end residues are trimmed from each CDR3. A D gene is named only where the DNA matches it firmly.

cdr3_aa d_call j_call v_call
ASTGGDGGQRRQMNTEAF . TRBJ1-1 TRBV11-3
ASSQDLPDRGLYEQY TRBD1 TRBJ2-7 TRBV4-1
ASSAGGETQY TRBD2 TRBJ2-5 TRBV2
SATGTGGSYEQY TRBD1 TRBJ2-7 TRBV29-1
ASSYGGFRDIQY . TRBJ2-4 TRBV5-1
ASSLATGELF . TRBJ2-2 TRBV28
ASSSTAQTDTQY . TRBJ2-3 TRBV13
ASSAAWRLEEQF . TRBJ2-1 TRBV5-1
ATSVRTFSINEKLF . TRBJ1-4 TRBV15
ASSSSGPQETQY TRBD2 TRBJ2-5 TRBV7-2
ASRTTGANTGELF . TRBJ2-2 TRBV5-6
ASRPRTENEKLF . TRBJ1-4 TRBV7-9